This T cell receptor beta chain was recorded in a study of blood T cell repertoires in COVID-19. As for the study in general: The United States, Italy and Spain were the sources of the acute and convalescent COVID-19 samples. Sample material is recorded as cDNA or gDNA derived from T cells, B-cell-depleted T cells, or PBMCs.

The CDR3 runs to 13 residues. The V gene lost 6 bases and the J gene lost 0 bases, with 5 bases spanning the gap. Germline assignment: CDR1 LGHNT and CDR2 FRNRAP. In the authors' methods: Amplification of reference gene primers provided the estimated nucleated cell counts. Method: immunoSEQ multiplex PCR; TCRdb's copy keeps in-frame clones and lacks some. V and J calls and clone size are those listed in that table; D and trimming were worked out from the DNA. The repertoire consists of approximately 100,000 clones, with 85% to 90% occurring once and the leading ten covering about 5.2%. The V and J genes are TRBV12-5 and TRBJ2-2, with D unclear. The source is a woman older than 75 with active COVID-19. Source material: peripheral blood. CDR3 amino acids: CASGQSNTGELFF. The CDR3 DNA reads TGTGCTAGTGGACAATCGAACACCGGGGAGCTGTTTTTT.